This entry lists 30 T cell receptor beta chains sequenced from one sample in a study of cytomegalovirus exposure and HLA in healthy donors (TCRdb year 2017). Libraries were prepared through the immunoSEQ multiplex PCR assay. For the multiplex PCR, a mixture combining 60 forward primers for TCR Vbeta segments and 13 reverse primers for TCR Jbeta segments was used. TCRdb's version of the immuneACCESS table is confined to in-frame rearrangements and falls short of the full clone set. An unresolved V gene accounts for under half of the shortfall where checked; the remainder is of unknown origin. A total of about 180,000 clones appear in this sample, just over 70% of them only once. About 2.5% of the sample comes from the top ten. The sequenced sample consisted of PBMCs. The source is a human donor in good health.

V and J are TRBV12-5 and TRBJ2-3; D perhaps matches TRBD1 (6 bases). The CDR3 length is 15 residues. V lost 4 bases, J lost 2 bases, and 13 bases lay in between. Germline lookup yields CDR1 LGHNT and CDR2 FRNRAP. In DNA form, the CDR3 reads TGTGCTAGTGGTTCTGGACAGCTTATCACAGATACGCAGTATTTT. It codes for CASGSGQLITDTQYF. Based on the CDR3 plus reference TRBV12-5 and TRBJ2-3, the full variable domain is DARVTQTPRHKVTEMGQEVTMRCQPILGHNTVFWYRQTMMQGLELLAYFRNRAPLDDSGMPKDRFSAEMPDATLATLKIQPSEPRDSAVYFCASGSGQLITDTQYFGPGTRLTVL.

CDR3 bases: TGTGCCAGCAGCCTACGTCTTCCGGGACAGGGTCGGGGCATCGAGAATTCACCCCTCCACTTT. It codes for CASSLRLPGQGRGIENSPLHF. The chain links TRBV27 to TRBJ1-6; TRBD1 matches at 9 bases. Looked up from germline, CDR1 is MNHEY and CDR2 is SMNVEV (reference sequence). The CDR3 runs to 21 residues. J gave up 7 bases and V 6 bases, and 25 bases lay outside the gene matches.

The V call is TRBV5-6, the J call TRBJ2-5; TRBD2 aligns across 15 bases. In germline, CDR1 is SGHDT, CDR2 YYEEEE. The CDR3 contains 18 residues. Losses at the gene ends were 4 bases for V and 1 base for J; bases not matched to a gene: 8. The CDR3 reads CASSRRTSGGVGQETQYF. In nucleotides, the CDR3 is TGTGCCAGCAGCCGGAGGACTAGCGGGGGGGTGGGCCAAGAGACCCAGTACTTC.

This chain links TRBV19 with TRBJ2-7; tentatively, D is TRBD2 (5 bases). The germline V gene has CDR1 LNHDA and CDR2 SQIVND (reference sequence). V lost 6 bases to trimming and J lost 0 bases, with 6 bases between them. The CDR3 loop spans 12 amino acids. DNA for the CDR3: TGTGCCAGTAGGGGAGACTCCTACGAGCAGTACTTC. Amino acid sequence: CASRGDSYEQYF.

Here the CDR3 reads CASSPYEETQYF. The CDR3 nucleotides are TGTGCCAGCAGCCCCTACGAAGAGACCCAGTACTTC. The rearrangement uses TRBV7-2 and TRBJ2-5; D gene uncertain. V lost 5 bases to trimming and J lost 3 bases, with 7 bases between them. CDR1 and CDR2 from the germline V gene are SGHTA and FQGNSA. This CDR3 has 12 residues.

The genes are TRBV11-2 and TRBJ2-2; possibly TRBD1 for D (6 bases). The CDR3 length is 15 residues. CDR1 is SGHAT and CDR2 is FQNNGV in the germline V gene. Trimming took off 5 bases at V and 5 bases at J, with 15 bases between the two ends. The CDR3 protein is CASSHSGTNTGELFF. CDR3 coding DNA: TGTGCCAGCAGCCATTCCGGGACAAATACCGGGGAGCTGTTTTTT.

V is TRBV7-3 and J is TRBJ2-6, with 10 nucleotides matching TRBD1. Losses at the gene ends were 5 bases for V and 0 bases for J; bases not matched to a gene: 4. The CDR3 runs to 17 residues. In germline, CDR1 is SGHTA, CDR2 FQGTGA. The CDR3 loop is CASSVRDRGSGANVLTF. In DNA form, the CDR3 reads TGTGCCAGCAGCGTCCGGGACAGGGGCTCTGGGGCCAACGTCCTGACTTTC. The entire variable domain, with the rest obtained from reference TRBV7-3 and TRBJ2-6, is as follows: GAGVSQTPSNKVTEKGKYVELRCDPISGHTALYWYRQSLGQGPEFLIYFQGTGAADDSGLPNDRFFAVRPEGSVSTLKIQRTERGDSAVYLCASSVRDRGSGANVLTFGAGSRLTVL.

V is TRBV2 and J is TRBJ1-3, with D unresolved. The germline gives CDR1 SNHLY, CDR2 FYNNEI. This CDR3 has 12 residues. V was clipped by 3 bases and J by 7 bases, with 7 bases between them. The CDR3 loop reads CASSERGNTIYF. CDR3 bases: TGTGCCAGCAGTGAGCGCGGGAACACCATATATTTT.

The chain carries TRBV6-5 and TRBJ1-1; D unresolved. The CDR3 contains 13 residues. Germline CDR1 MNHEY, CDR2 SVGAGI. Trimming shortened V by 2 bases and J by 7 bases, and 11 bases separated the two germline ends. This CDR3 reads CASSYGVGGEAFF. The CDR3 bases are TGTGCCAGCAGTTACGGGGTGGGAGGTGAAGCTTTCTTT.

The chain combines TRBV27 with TRBJ1-3; D is uncertain. This CDR3 comprises 14 residues. V lost 6 bases and J 4 bases, leaving 13 bases between the germline ends. The V gene's germline CDR1 is MNHEY and CDR2 SMNVEV (reference sequence). CDR3 DNA: TGTGCCAGCAGCCGGGCGGGTAGCGGAAACACCATATATTTT. The encoded protein is CASSRAGSGNTIYF.

This clone was found a few times. This chain uses TRBV19 with TRBJ2-3; 8 nucleotides match TRBD1. Trimming took 1 base from V and 10 from J; bases not matched to a gene: 10. The CDR3 length is 15 residues. The V gene's germline CDR1 is LNHDA and CDR2 SQIVND (reference sequence). The CDR3 DNA reads as TGTGCCAGTAGTATAGGCGGGACAGGTGATCAGGCGCAGTATTTT. This sequence encodes CASSIGGTGDQAQYF.

The chain is built from TRBV5-1 and TRBJ1-2; D is unresolved. The CDR3 covers 15 residues. Germline CDR1 reads SGHRS; CDR2 reads YFSETQ. V shed 0 bases and J shed 4 bases, with 13 bases lying between them. Here the CDR3 reads CASSLGGEPSYGYTF. The CDR3 DNA sequence: TGCGCCAGCAGCTTGGGCGGGGAACCCAGCTATGGCTACACCTTC.

The rearrangement links TRBV2 to TRBJ1-5; TRBD1 aligns across 8 bases. The CDR3 loop spans 13 amino acids. Germline V gives CDR1 SNHLY, CDR2 FYNNEI. The ends lost 6 bases at V and 5 bases at J; junction bases unmatched: 3. In DNA form, the CDR3 reads TGTGCCAGCAGCCGGGACAGGTATCAGCCCCAGCATTTT. It yields the protein CASSRDRYQPQHF.

This clone appeared once. The chain carries TRBV5-1 and TRBJ2-3; TRBD2 matches at 12 bases. CDR3 length: 16 amino acids. Germline V gene lookup returns CDR1 SGHRS and CDR2 YFSETQ. J was trimmed by 4 bases and V by 3 bases; bases with no gene match: 6. CDR3 bases: TGCGCCAGCAGCTATTCTAGCGGGGGGGCCTCAGATACGCAGTATTTT. Translation gives CASSYSSGGASDTQYF.

In its sample, this clone was seen once. CDR3 amino acids: CASSRGSTAETQYF. In DNA form, the CDR3 reads TGTGCCAGCAGCAGGGGCTCGACGGCAGAGACCCAGTACTTC. The chain recombines TRBV11-2 with TRBJ2-5; D might be TRBD1 (5 bases). Between the trimmed V and J ends, which lost 5 bases and 4 bases, there was a span of 14 bases. The CDR3 extends over 14 amino acids. Germline lookup yields CDR1 SGHAT and CDR2 FQNNGV.

The rearrangement links TRBV5-4 to TRBJ2-7; possible D gene TRBD1, 6 bases. This CDR3 is built from 14 residues. Germline CDR1 is SGHNT and CDR2 is YYREEE (reference sequence). V was trimmed by 4 bases and J by 2 bases, leaving 13 bases between them. The CDR3 protein is CASSETRGTYEQYF. CDR3 coding DNA: TGTGCCAGCAGCGAAACCAGGGGAACCTACGAGCAGTACTTC.

This clone was seen more than once but under ten times. This chain links TRBV27 with TRBJ2-5; 8 bases line up with TRBD1. Per the germline V gene, CDR1 is MNHEY and CDR2 is SMNVEV (reference sequence). This CDR3 is built from 15 residues. V gave up 7 bases and J gave up 2 bases; unmatched junction bases: 9. The CDR3 DNA follows: TGTGCCAGCACCAGAACGACAGGGGTACAAGAGACCCAGTACTTC. Amino acid sequence: CASTRTTGVQETQYF.

The chain uses TRBV11-2 and TRBJ2-7; perhaps TRBD1 as D (6 bases). The CDR3 has 13 amino acids. V dropped 5 bases and J dropped 3 bases, with 11 bases sitting between them. The germline CDR1 and CDR2 sequences are SGHAT and FQNNGV. The DNA of the CDR3 is TGTGCCAGCAGCGTTGGGGACATCTACGAGCAGTACTTC. Amino acid sequence: CASSVGDIYEQYF.

This chain joins TRBV5-4 and TRBJ1-2; no definite D call. The CDR3 runs to 13 residues. Between the trimmed V and J ends, which lost 4 bases and 6 bases, there was a span of 13 bases. Germline V lookup: CDR1 SGHNT, CDR2 YYREEE (reference sequence). This CDR3 reads CASSPLEMDGYTF. The CDR3 nucleotides are TGTGCCAGCAGCCCGCTTGAGATGGATGGCTACACCTTC.

This chain connects TRBV18 to TRBJ2-7, with 9 bases lining up with TRBD2. Germline-derived CDR1 and CDR2 are KGHSH and LQKENI. The CDR3 runs 15 residues. The trim removed 3 bases at V and 2 bases at J, leaving 5 bases unmatched. CDR3 DNA sequence: TGTGCCAGCTCACCGCCTAGCGGGGCCCCCTACGAGCAGTACTTC. Protein sequence: CASSPPSGAPYEQYF.

J is TRBJ1-2 and V is TRBV19; D might be TRBD1 (5 bases). The CDR3 is made up of 15 amino acids. The V end was cut by 1 base, the J end by 4 bases, with 13 bases between. Germline V lookup: CDR1 LNHDA, CDR2 SQIVND (reference sequence). This CDR3 reads CASSIGWGSLYGYTF. The CDR3 DNA sequence: TGTGCCAGTAGTATAGGATGGGGCAGCCTCTATGGCTACACCTTC.

CDR3: CASSLVGWGGTSVRREQFF. The DNA for the CDR3 is TGTGCCAGCAGCTTAGTGGGTTGGGGAGGGACTAGCGTCCGTCGGGAGCAGTTCTTC. This rearrangement joins TRBV7-9 to TRBJ2-1, with 10 nucleotides matching TRBD2. J gave up 10 bases and V 1 base, and 19 bases lay outside the gene matches. Germline CDR1 is SEHNR and CDR2 is FQNEAQ (reference sequence). This CDR3 is built from 19 residues.

The chain recombines TRBV14 with TRBJ1-4; D possibly corresponds to TRBD1 (6 bases). CDR1 is SGHDN, CDR2 FVKESK, per germline. The V gene lost 4 bases and the J gene lost 2 bases, with 11 bases spanning the gap. The CDR3 consists of 15 residues. The CDR3 nucleotides read TGTGCCAGCAGCCCGAGACAGGCCACTAATGAAAAACTGTTTTTT. Its translation is CASSPRQATNEKLFF.

The chain couples TRBV5-4 to TRBJ2-3; TRBD2 matches 13 bases. This CDR3 comprises 16 residues. V was clipped by 5 bases and J by 1 base; unmatched bases: 4. Per the germline V gene, CDR1 is SGHNT and CDR2 is YYREEE (reference sequence). The CDR3: CASSGTSGGGTDTQYF. CDR3 DNA: TGTGCCAGCAGTGGTACTAGCGGGGGGGGCACAGATACGCAGTATTTT.

The genes are TRBV7-8 and TRBJ1-2; TRBD1 is a possible D gene (6 bases). The V gene lost 5 bases and the J gene lost 6 bases, with 13 bases spanning the gap. The CDR3 is 13 residues long. Germline V CDR1 and CDR2: SGHVS, FQNEAQ. The CDR3 DNA reads as TGTGCCAGCAGCCCGCGGACAGCAAATGGCTACACCTTC. Translated: CASSPRTANGYTF.

The chain uses TRBV28 and TRBJ1-6; D may be TRBD1 (5 bases). The germline V gene has CDR1 MDHEN and CDR2 SYDVKM. V lost 7 bases and J lost 9, with 13 bases in between. The length of the CDR3 is 13 residues. CDR3 sequence: CASKIAGISPLHF. In nucleotides, the CDR3 is TGTGCCAGCAAGATAGCAGGGATTTCACCCCTCCACTTT.

This rearrangement joins TRBV4-1 to TRBJ1-3; D remains ambiguous. Germline V lookup: CDR1 MGHRA, CDR2 YSYEKL. V lost 2 bases and J 8 bases, leaving 7 bases between the germline ends. The CDR3 extends over 12 amino acids. CDR3 coding DNA: TGCGCCAGCAGCCAACTTGGGCACACCATATATTTT. Protein sequence: CASSQLGHTIYF.

This clone was seen more than once but under ten times. This rearrangement joins TRBV9 to TRBJ2-5, with D possibly matching TRBD2 (6 bases). The J call may be mistaken, given a closer DNA end match to TRBJ2-7. The CDR3 is made up of 15 amino acids. Per the germline V gene, CDR1 is SGDLS and CDR2 is YYNGEE. The CDR3: CASSVGGQGLHEQYF. The CDR3 DNA reads as TGTGCCAGCAGCGTAGGTGGGCAGGGACTCCACGAGCAGTACTTC.

The genes are TRBV2 and TRBJ1-1, with D tentatively TRBD1 (5 bases). The CDR3 consists of 13 residues. V lost 5 bases and J lost 1, with 8 bases in between. Per germline, CDR1 SNHLY and CDR2 FYNNEI. The CDR3 region is CASSRQWNTEAFF. The CDR3 bases are TGTGCCAGCAGTAGACAGTGGAACACTGAAGCTTTCTTT. The full variable domain, completed using reference TRBV2 and TRBJ1-1, is EPEVTQTPSHQVTQMGQEVILRCVPISNHLYFYWYRQILGQKVEFLVSFYNNEISEKSEIFDDQFSVERPDGSNFTLKIRSTKLEDSAMYFCASSRQWNTEAFFGQGTRLTVV.

The V and J genes are TRBV4-1 and TRBJ2-2, with D unresolved. Trimming stripped 2 bases from V and 3 bases from J, with 10 bases between. This CDR3 is built from 15 residues. CDR1 and CDR2 (germline): MGHRA, YSYEKL. The CDR3 DNA is TGCGCCAGCAGCCAATTGTTAGGAGACACCGGGGAGCTGTTTTTT. It is translated as CASSQLLGDTGELFF.